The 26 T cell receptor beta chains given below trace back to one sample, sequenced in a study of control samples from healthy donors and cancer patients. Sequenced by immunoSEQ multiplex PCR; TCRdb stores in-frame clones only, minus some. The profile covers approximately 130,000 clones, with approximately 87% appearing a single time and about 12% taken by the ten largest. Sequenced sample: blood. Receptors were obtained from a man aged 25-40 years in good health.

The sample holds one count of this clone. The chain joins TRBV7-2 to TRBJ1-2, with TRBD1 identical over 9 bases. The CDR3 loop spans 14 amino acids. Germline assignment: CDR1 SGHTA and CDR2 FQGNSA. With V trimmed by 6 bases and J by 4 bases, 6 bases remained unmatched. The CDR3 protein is CASRSGTGSYGYTF. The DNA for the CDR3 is TGTGCCAGCAGATCCGGGACAGGGAGCTATGGCTACACCTTC.

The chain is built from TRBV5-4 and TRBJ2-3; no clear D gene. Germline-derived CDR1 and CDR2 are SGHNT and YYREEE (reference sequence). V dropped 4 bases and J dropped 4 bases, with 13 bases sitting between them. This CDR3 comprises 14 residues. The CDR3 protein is CASSLVVVPDTQYF. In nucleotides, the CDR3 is TGTGCCAGCAGCCTGGTAGTTGTCCCAGATACGCAGTATTTT. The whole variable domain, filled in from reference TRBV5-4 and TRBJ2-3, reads ETGVTQSPTHLIKTRGQQVTLRCSSQSGHNTVSWYQQALGQGPQFIFQYYREEENGRGNFPPRFSGLQFPNYSSELNVNALELDDSALYLCASSLVVVPDTQYFGPGTRLTVL.

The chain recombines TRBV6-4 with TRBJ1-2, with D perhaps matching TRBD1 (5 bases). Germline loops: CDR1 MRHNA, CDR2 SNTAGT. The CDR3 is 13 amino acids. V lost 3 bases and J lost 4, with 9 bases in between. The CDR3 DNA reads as TGTGCCAGCAGTGAAACGGGGGTCTATGGCTACACCTTC. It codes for CASSETGVYGYTF.

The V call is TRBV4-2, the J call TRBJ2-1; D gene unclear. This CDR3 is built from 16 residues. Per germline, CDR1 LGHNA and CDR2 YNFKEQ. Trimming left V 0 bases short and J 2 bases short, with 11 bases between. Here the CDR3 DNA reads TGTGCCAGCAGCCAAGATTCAATTCGGGCCTACAATGAGCAGTTCTTC. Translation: CASSQDSIRAYNEQFF.

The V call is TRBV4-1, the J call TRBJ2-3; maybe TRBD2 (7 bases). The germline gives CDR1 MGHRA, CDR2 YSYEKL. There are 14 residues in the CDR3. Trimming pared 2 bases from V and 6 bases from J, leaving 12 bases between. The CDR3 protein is CASSQRGGGDTQYF. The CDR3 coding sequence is TGCGCCAGCAGCCAAAGGGGAGGGGGGGATACGCAGTATTTT.

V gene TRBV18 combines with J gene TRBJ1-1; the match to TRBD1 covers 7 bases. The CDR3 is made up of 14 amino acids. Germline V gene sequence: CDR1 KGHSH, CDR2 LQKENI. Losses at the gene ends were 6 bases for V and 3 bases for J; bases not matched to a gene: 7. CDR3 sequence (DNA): TGTGCCAGCTCGCAACAGGGGCAAGACACTGAAGCTTTCTTT. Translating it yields CASSQQGQDTEAFF.

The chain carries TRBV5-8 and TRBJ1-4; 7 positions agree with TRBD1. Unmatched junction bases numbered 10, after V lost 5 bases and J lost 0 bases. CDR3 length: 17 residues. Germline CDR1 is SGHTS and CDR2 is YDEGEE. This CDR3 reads CASSVGQSPATNEKLFF. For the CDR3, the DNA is TGTGCCAGCAGTGTGGGACAGAGTCCTGCAACTAATGAAAAACTGTTTTTT.

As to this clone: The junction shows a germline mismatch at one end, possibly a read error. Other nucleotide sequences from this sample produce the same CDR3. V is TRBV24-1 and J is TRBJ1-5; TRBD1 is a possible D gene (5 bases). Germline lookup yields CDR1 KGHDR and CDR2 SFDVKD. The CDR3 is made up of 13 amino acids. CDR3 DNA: TGTGCCACCAGTGATCGACAGAATCAGCCCCAGCACTTT. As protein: CATSDRQNQPQHF.

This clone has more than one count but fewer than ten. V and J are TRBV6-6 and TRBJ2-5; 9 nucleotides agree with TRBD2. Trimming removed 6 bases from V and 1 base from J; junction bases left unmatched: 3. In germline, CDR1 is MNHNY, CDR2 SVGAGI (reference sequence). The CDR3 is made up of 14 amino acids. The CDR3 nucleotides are TGTGCCAGCAGACAACTAGCGGGCCAAGAGACCCAGTACTTC. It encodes CASRQLAGQETQYF.

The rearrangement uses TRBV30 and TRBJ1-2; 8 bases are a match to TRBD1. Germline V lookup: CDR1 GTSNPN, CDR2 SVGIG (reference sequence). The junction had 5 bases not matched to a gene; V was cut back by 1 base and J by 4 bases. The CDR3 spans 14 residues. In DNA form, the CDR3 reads TGTGCCTGGAGTGCCAGGGGGCTCTTCTATGGCTACACCTTC. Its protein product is CAWSARGLFYGYTF.

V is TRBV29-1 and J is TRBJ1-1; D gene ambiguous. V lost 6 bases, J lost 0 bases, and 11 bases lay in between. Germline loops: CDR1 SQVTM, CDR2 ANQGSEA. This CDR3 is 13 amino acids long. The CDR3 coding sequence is TGCAGCGTCGAAAACAGATTGAACACTGAAGCTTTCTTT. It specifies CSVENRLNTEAFF.

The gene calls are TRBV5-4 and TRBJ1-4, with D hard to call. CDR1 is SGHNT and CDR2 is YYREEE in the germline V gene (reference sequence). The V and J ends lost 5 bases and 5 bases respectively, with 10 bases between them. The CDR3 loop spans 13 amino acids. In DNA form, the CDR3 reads TGTGCCAGCAGAAACGTCCAAAATGAAAAACTGTTTTTT. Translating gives CASRNVQNEKLFF.

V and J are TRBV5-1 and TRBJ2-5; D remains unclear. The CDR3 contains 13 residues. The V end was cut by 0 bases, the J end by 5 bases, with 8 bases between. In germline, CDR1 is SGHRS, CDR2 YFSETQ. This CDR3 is CASSLGSGETQYF. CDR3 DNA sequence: TGCGCCAGCAGCTTGGGGTCTGGGGAGACCCAGTACTTC.

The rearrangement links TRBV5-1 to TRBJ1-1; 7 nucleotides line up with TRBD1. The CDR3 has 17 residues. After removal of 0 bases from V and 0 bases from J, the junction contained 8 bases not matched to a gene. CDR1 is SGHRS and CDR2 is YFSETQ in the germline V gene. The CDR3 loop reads CASSLGVQGIMNTEAFF. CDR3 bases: TGCGCCAGCAGCTTGGGGGTACAGGGGATAATGAACACTGAAGCTTTCTTT.

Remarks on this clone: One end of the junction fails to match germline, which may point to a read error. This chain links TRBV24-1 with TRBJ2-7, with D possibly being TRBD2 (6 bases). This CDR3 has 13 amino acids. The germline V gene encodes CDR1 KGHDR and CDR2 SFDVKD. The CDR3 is CATSDLGGSEQYF. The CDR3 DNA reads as TGTGCCACCAGCGATTTGGGGGGATCCGAGCAGTACTTC.

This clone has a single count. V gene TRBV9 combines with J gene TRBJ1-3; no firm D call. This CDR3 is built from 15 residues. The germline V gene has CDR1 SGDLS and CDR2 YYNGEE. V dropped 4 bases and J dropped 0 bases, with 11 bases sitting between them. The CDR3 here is CASSPSESSGNTIYF. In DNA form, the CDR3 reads TGTGCCAGCAGCCCCTCCGAGAGCTCTGGAAACACCATATATTTT. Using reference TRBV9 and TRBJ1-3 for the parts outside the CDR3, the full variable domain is DSGVTQTPKHLITATGQRVTLRCSPRSGDLSVYWYQQSLDQGLQFLIQYYNGEERAKGNILERFSAQQFPDLHSELNLSSLELGDSALYFCASSPSESSGNTIYFGEGSWLTVV.

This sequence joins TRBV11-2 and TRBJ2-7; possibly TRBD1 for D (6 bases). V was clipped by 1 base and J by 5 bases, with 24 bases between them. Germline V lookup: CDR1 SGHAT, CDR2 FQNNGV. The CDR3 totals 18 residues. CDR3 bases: TGTGCCAGCAGCTTAGTCCCTAGCCCCGGTCGGAACAGGGACGAGCAGTACTTC. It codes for CASSLVPSPGRNRDEQYF.

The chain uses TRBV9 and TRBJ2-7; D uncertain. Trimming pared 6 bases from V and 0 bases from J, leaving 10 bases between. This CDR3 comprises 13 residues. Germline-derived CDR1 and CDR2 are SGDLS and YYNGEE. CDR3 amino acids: CASNDGNSYEQYF. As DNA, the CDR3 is TGTGCCAGCAACGACGGCAACTCCTACGAGCAGTACTTC.

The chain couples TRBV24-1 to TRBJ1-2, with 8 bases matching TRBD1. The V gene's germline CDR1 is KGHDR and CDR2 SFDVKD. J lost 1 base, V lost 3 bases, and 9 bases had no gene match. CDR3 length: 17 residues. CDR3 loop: CATSDGAGQALNYGYTF. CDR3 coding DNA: TGTGCCACCAGTGATGGGGCGGGACAGGCACTTAACTATGGCTACACCTTC.

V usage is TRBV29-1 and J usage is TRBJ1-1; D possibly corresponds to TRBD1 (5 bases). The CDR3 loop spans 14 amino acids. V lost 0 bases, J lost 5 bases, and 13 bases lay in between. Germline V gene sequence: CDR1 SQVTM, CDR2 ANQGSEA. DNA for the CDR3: TGCAGCGTTGAAGATTTGCAGGGTGGGACTGAAGCTTTCTTT. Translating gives CSVEDLQGGTEAFF.

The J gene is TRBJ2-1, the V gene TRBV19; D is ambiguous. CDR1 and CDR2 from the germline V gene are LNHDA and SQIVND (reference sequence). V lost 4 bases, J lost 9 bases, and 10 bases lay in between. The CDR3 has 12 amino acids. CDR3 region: CASSKSVSEQFF. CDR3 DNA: TGTGCCAGTAGTAAAAGCGTCAGTGAGCAGTTCTTC.

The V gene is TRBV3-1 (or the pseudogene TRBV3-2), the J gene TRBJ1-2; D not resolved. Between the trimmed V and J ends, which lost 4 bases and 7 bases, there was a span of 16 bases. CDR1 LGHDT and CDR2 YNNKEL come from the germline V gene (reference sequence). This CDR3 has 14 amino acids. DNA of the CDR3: TGTGCCAGCAGCCCCGGTTCCGGGTCTGGTGGCTACACCTTC. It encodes CASSPGSGSGGYTF.

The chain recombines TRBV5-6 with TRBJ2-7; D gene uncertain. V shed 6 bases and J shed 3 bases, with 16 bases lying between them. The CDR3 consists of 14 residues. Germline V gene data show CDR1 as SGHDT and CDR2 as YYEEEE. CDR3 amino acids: CASTHRSFLYEQYF. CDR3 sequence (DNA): TGTGCCAGCACCCACCGATCCTTCCTCTACGAGCAGTACTTC.

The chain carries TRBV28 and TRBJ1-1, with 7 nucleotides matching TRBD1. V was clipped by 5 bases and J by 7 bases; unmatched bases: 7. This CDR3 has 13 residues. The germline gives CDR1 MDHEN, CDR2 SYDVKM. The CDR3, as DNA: TGTGCCAGCAGTACGAGGGGGCGCGGTGAAGCTTTCTTT. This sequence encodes CASSTRGRGEAFF.

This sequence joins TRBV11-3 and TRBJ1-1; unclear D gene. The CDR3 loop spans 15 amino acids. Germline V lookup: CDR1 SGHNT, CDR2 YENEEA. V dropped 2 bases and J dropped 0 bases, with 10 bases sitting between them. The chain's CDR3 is CASSLPAGVNTEAFF. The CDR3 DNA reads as TGTGCCAGCAGCTTACCGGCAGGAGTGAACACTGAAGCTTTCTTT.

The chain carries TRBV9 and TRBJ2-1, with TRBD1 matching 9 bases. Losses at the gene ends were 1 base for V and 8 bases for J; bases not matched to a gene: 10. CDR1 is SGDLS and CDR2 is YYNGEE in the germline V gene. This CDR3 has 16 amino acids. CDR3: CASSVPGTGRGDEQFF. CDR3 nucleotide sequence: TGTGCCAGCAGCGTACCCGGGACAGGGCGCGGTGATGAGCAGTTCTTC.